The present TCR beta chain was sequenced within a study of T-cell reconstitution after alpha-beta-depleted transplantation in children. Study conclusions and caveats: As was reported, about two months after transplant, alpha-beta T cells came from several hundred expanded graft clones. At one year after transplant, newly produced T cells mostly accounted for T-cell counts and diversity.

This clonotype was counted at least ten times. What it binds is not known. Germline CDR1 reads SGHRS; CDR2 reads YFSETQ. The CDR3 is 18 residues long. Trimming took 1 base from V and 4 from J; bases not matched to a gene: 7. Unique molecular identifiers were incorporated during preparation of the TCRbeta library. In TCRdb, the PCR reads were re-called with MiXCR into one record per CDR3 protein. This sample has about 230,000 distinct CDR3 sequences, with roughly 11% found just once. The source of this sequence is a child less than two years old with acute myeloid leukemia, due to receive a stem cell transplant. The V gene is TRBV5-1, the J gene TRBJ2-2; 13 nucleotides line up with TRBD2. Sequencing used PBMCs, obtained before TCRalphabeta/CD19-depleted stem cell transplant. The CDR3 DNA reads TGCGCCAGCAGCTTGAGGACTAGCGGGAGTGGTAGCACCGGGGAGCTGTTTTTT. This sequence encodes CASSLRTSGSGSTGELFF. Based on the CDR3 plus reference TRBV5-1 and TRBJ2-2, the full variable domain is KAGVTQTPRYLIKTRGQQVTLSCSPISGHRSVSWYQQTPGQGLQFLFEYFSETQRNKGNFPGRFSGRQFSNSRSEMNVSTLELGDSALYLCASSLRTSGSGSTGELFFGEGSRLTVL.